The sequence of this T cell receptor (beta chain) was determined in a study of T cells in localized non-small cell lung cancer. Trimming took off 6 bases at V and 3 bases at J, with 5 bases between the two ends. Germline CDR1 SNHLY, CDR2 FYNNEI. CDR3 length equals 11 residues. A note on this clone: Its specificity is unknown.

This table comes from immunoSEQ multiplex PCR, and its TCRdb copy is limited to in-frame clones, with some not included. The repertoire holds some 52,000 clones, with 60% to 85% as singletons. Regarding the study as a whole: Uninvolved adjacent lung showed the highest T cell clonality, exceeding tumor. Adjacent lung had a median around 60 of the 100 largest tumor clones. Sequencing covered just one tumor region, so heterogeneity cannot be ruled out.

The source was PBMCs, collected before any cancer treatment. The chain links TRBV2 to TRBJ1-2, with D unresolved. The source of this sequence is a woman aged 40-69 years with stage II lung adenocarcinoma. The CDR3 DNA follows: TGTGCCAGCAGGGAGGACTATGGCTACACCTTC. Translation gives CASREDYGYTF. The complete variable domain, with remaining parts taken from reference TRBV2 and TRBJ1-2, reads EPEVTQTPSHQVTQMGQEVILRCVPISNHLYFYWYRQILGQKVEFLVSFYNNEISEKSEIFDDQFSVERPDGSNFTLKIRSTKLEDSAMYFCASREDYGYTFGSGTRLTVV.